This TCR beta chain emerged from a study of identical twins. Study conclusions and caveats: Insertion counts were lower in abundant cord blood beta clonotypes, a trend that memory repertoires did not show.

MiXCR, applied by TCRdb to the 5' RACE reads, yields one record per CDR3 protein. Here the sample spans around 690,000 distinct CDR3 sequences, 21% being singletons. The CDR3 loop spans 13 amino acids. Per the germline V gene, CDR1 is LNHNV and CDR2 is YYDKDF (reference sequence). V lost 0 bases to trimming and J lost 7 bases, with 7 bases between them. Of note for this clonotype: Antigen: not known.

This same sample was also taken into another study, of T cells expressing NK-cell markers. According to that study: The study found these clonotypes also leading the CD3+CD56-NKG2C+ fraction in four donors.

The sequence derives from a woman aged 18-30 years in good health. The sample consisted of PBMCs. The chain has TRBV15 and TRBJ1-5, with D hard to call. The CDR3 DNA reads TGTGCCACCAGCAGAGATCAACGCCAGCCCCAGCATTTT. Its translation: CATSRDQRQPQHF.